This entry features one T cell receptor beta chain sequence. CDR3 size: 14 residues. V lost 3 bases, J lost 6 bases, and 2 bases stayed unmatched. The germline V gene encodes CDR1 SGDLS and CDR2 YYNGEE. The data derive from a study of tumor-infiltrating lymphocytes in localized non-small cell lung cancer. Libraries were prepared by immunoSEQ multiplex PCR; TCRdb keeps only in-frame clonotypes and omits some of them. The sample records roughly 10,000 clones, roughly 80% being singletons. The rearrangement uses TRBV9 and TRBJ2-1; 11 nucleotides line up with TRBD2. Sequenced: uninvolved lung tissue not adjacent to the tumor. The source is a human donor with non-small cell lung cancer. In nucleotides, the CDR3 is TGTGCCAGCAGCGGGGGACTAGCGGTCAATGAGCAGTTCTTC. It encodes CASSGGLAVNEQFF.